A single sample is the source of the 19 T cell receptor beta chains below, sequenced in a study of chemoradiotherapy in HPV16-positive cancers. This table comes from immunoSEQ multiplex PCR, and its TCRdb copy is limited to in-frame clones, with some not included. The table lists roughly 2,000 clones, about 86% of them singletons. Sequencing was performed on tumor tissue, taken from a patient who underwent chemoradiotherapy. The receptors originated from a human donor with HPV-associated anogenital cancer.

The sample holds a few counts of this clone. A much larger clone is a single base away; this may be a read error. Distinct nucleotide sequences in the sample also encode this CDR3. The gene calls are TRBV4-1 and TRBJ1-2; D is undetermined. V lost 0 bases and J lost 5, with 7 bases in between. The CDR3 runs to 13 residues. Germline CDR1 and CDR2: MGHRA and YSYEKL. This CDR3 reads CASSQDRGYGYTF. CDR3 DNA sequence: TGCGCCAGCAGCCAAGATCGAGGGTATGGCTACACCTTC.

V is TRBV2 and J is TRBJ2-5; D might be TRBD2 (5 bases). The V gene lost 7 bases and the J gene lost 3 bases, with 15 bases spanning the gap. CDR1 is SNHLY, CDR2 FYNNEI, per germline. CDR3 size: 14 residues. CDR3 residues: CASTARTFEETQYF. The CDR3 region has the DNA TGTGCCAGCACCGCTCGGACTTTCGAAGAGACCCAGTACTTC.

This clone was detected once. The chain is built from TRBV29-1 and TRBJ2-1; 7 bases map to TRBD1. Germline V lookup: CDR1 SQVTM, CDR2 ANQGSEA. This CDR3 has 13 amino acids. J was trimmed by 4 bases and V by 2 bases; bases with no gene match: 2. CDR3 residues: CSVEQGDYNEQFF. The CDR3 DNA is TGCAGCGTTGAACAGGGGGATTACAATGAGCAGTTCTTC.

This sequence joins TRBV7-9 and TRBJ1-4, with 8 bases lining up with TRBD1. V trimming: 5 bases; J trimming: 8 bases; junction bases outside the gene matches: 7. This CDR3 has 14 residues. The germline CDR1 and CDR2 sequences are SEHNR and FQNEAQ (reference sequence). CDR3: CASSIGQGDEKLFF. The CDR3, as DNA: TGTGCCAGCAGCATTGGACAGGGTGACGAAAAACTGTTTTTT.

The chain uses TRBV27 and TRBJ2-2; D uncertain. CDR1 MNHEY and CDR2 SMNVEV come from the germline V gene (reference sequence). V lost 10 bases and J 4 bases, leaving 10 bases between the germline ends. This CDR3 is built from 12 residues. CDR3 in DNA: TGTGCCACCCGCTGGGCCACCGGGGAGCTGTTTTTT. Translation: CATRWATGELFF.

This clone was recorded once. V is TRBV2 and J is TRBJ1-2; TRBD1 aligns across 7 bases. This CDR3 comprises 15 residues. Germline V gene sequence: CDR1 SNHLY, CDR2 FYNNEI. With 0 bases clipped from V and 7 bases from J, the junction kept 8 bases outside the gene matches. The CDR3 DNA is TGTGCCAGCAGTGAAGCGCTTCTAGGGGGCTCTGGCTACACCTTC. It yields the protein CASSEALLGGSGYTF. Complete variable domain (other parts from reference TRBV2 and TRBJ1-2): EPEVTQTPSHQVTQMGQEVILRCVPISNHLYFYWYRQILGQKVEFLVSFYNNEISEKSEIFDDQFSVERPDGSNFTLKIRSTKLEDSAMYFCASSEALLGGSGYTFGSGTRLTVV.

The DNA for the CDR3 is TGTGCCAGCAGTCCCATGGCCCAAGCCAAAAACATTCAGTACTTC. Its protein product is CASSPMAQAKNIQYF. The gene calls are TRBV28 and TRBJ2-4; D remains unclear. V dropped 5 bases and J dropped 0 bases, with 11 bases sitting between them. The germline CDR1 and CDR2 sequences are MDHEN and SYDVKM. CDR3 length: 15 amino acids.

The genes are TRBV5-1 and TRBJ2-5; 10 bases match TRBD1. The CDR3 is 16 residues long. Germline V gene lookup returns CDR1 SGHRS and CDR2 YFSETQ. The trim removed 2 bases at V and 1 base at J, leaving 5 bases unmatched. The CDR3 is CASSFLGTGAQETQYF. The CDR3 region has the DNA TGCGCCAGCAGCTTCCTCGGGACAGGGGCCCAAGAGACCCAGTACTTC.

V is TRBV6-6 and J is TRBJ1-5, with 7 bases matching TRBD1. V shed 4 bases and J 2 bases; nucleotides not matched to a gene: 2. This CDR3 is 14 amino acids long. Germline V gene lookup returns CDR1 MNHNY and CDR2 SVGAGI (reference sequence). CDR3: CASSLTGRNQPQHF. The CDR3 nucleotides read TGTGCCAGCAGTTTGACAGGGCGCAATCAGCCCCAGCATTTT.

The J gene is TRBJ1-1, the V gene TRBV6-5; 8 bases align to TRBD1. The CDR3 has 14 amino acids. With 3 bases clipped from V and 3 bases from J, the junction kept 3 bases outside the gene matches. Germline CDR1 is MNHEY and CDR2 is SVGAGI. The CDR3 DNA sequence: TGTGCCAGCAGTTATCAGACAGGGGACACTGAAGCTTTCTTT. Translated: CASSYQTGDTEAFF.

The chain carries TRBV21-1 and TRBJ2-1. TRBV21-1 is a known pseudogene. The CDR3 consists of 15 residues. The CDR3 loop is CASSKGSKGRHEQFF. As DNA, the CDR3 is TGTGCCAGCAGCAAAGGGTCAAAGGGCCGCCATGAGCAGTTCTTC.

This chain links TRBV19 with TRBJ2-7; 12 bases map to TRBD2. Germline CDR1 LNHDA, CDR2 SQIVND (reference sequence). V was pared by 5 bases and J by 6 bases, with 8 bases of the junction left unmatched. The CDR3 totals 15 residues. CDR3 bases: TGTGCCAGTAGTCCCCGACTAGCGGGAGTGACCGAGCAGTACTTC. This translates into CASSPRLAGVTEQYF.

This chain uses TRBV5-1 with TRBJ1-2, with D unclear. Germline loops: CDR1 SGHRS, CDR2 YFSETQ. V gave up 4 bases and J gave up 8 bases, with 12 bases separating them. CDR3 length equals 12 residues. This chain's CDR3 is CASSGVLEGYTF. DNA for the CDR3: TGCGCCAGCAGCGGGGTCCTGGAGGGCTACACCTTC.

The J gene is TRBJ2-6, the V gene TRBV2, with 9 nucleotides matching TRBD1. This CDR3 has 18 amino acids. Germline V gene sequence: CDR1 SNHLY, CDR2 FYNNEI. The junction had 10 bases not matched to a gene; V was cut back by 7 bases and J by 0 bases. CDR3 nucleotide sequence: TGTGCCAGCATCGTCCGGGACAGGGCCTCCTCTGGGGCCAACGTCCTGACTTTC. Translation gives CASIVRDRASSGANVLTF.

The rearrangement joins TRBV9 to TRBJ2-3; possible D gene TRBD1, 6 bases. The CDR3 is 16 residues long. Trimming left V 3 bases short and J 0 bases short, with 14 bases between. Germline V gene sequence: CDR1 SGDLS, CDR2 YYNGEE. DNA of the CDR3: TGTGCCAGCAGCGCCGGGACACCCTCTAGCACAGATACGCAGTATTTT. The encoded protein is CASSAGTPSSTDTQYF.

As DNA, the CDR3 is TGCGCCAGCAGCTGGGGGTTGGGGAACAATGAGCAGTTCTTC. Residues: CASSWGLGNNEQFF. V gene TRBV5-1 combines with J gene TRBJ2-1, with D perhaps given as TRBD1 or TRBD2 (5 bases each). This CDR3 has 14 amino acids. The V gene lost 3 bases and the J gene lost 5 bases, with 12 bases spanning the gap. CDR1 and CDR2 (germline): SGHRS, YFSETQ.

The chain couples TRBV11-2 to TRBJ2-6; TRBD1 aligns across 7 bases. The CDR3 runs to 16 residues. The junction had 5 bases not matched to a gene; V was cut back by 5 bases and J by 1 base. CDR1 and CDR2 from the germline V gene are SGHAT and FQNNGV. This chain's CDR3 is CASSATGESGANVLTF. Written as DNA, the CDR3 is TGTGCCAGCAGCGCCACAGGGGAGTCTGGGGCCAACGTCCTGACTTTC.

CDR3 sequence: CAISHTLNTEAFF. CDR3 nucleotides: TGTGCCATCAGCCACACCCTTAACACTGAAGCTTTCTTT. The gene calls are TRBV10-3 and TRBJ1-1; D unresolved. From germline, CDR1 is ENHRY and CDR2 SYGVKD. V shed 6 bases and J shed 2 bases, with 10 bases lying between them. This CDR3 contains 13 residues.

V and J are TRBV29-1 and TRBJ1-5; 9 bases fit TRBD1. Trimming cost V 6 bases and J 0 bases; bases outside gene matches: 3. CDR1 and CDR2 from the germline V gene are SQVTM and ANQGSEA. This CDR3 region has 14 residues. DNA for the CDR3: TGCAGCGTCGGGGACAGGGCTAGCAATCAGCCCCAGCATTTT. Amino acids: CSVGDRASNQPQHF.